The subject of this entry is one T cell receptor beta chain. Its antigen is still unknown. TCRdb used MiXCR to reprocess the 5' RACE reads, holding one entry per CDR3 protein. The profile shows approximately 290,000 distinct CDR3 sequences, more than 15% of them singletons. Germline values: CDR1 KGHSH, CDR2 LQKENI. Trimming took 3 bases from V and 6 from J; bases not matched to a gene: 6. The CDR3 extends over 14 amino acids. This entry comes from a study of T-cell memory formation after mild COVID-19. Findings and limits, study-wide: Some clones that responded were present in memory (sampled pre-infection), which suggests cross-reactive memory joined. Clones that shrank (day 15 to 85) were balanced CD4/CD8, whereas later expanders leaned CD4+.

The chain links TRBV18 to TRBJ1-2; 8 bases map to TRBD1. The sequencing sample was made of PBMCs or a T cell subset sorted from them (not recorded which). This sequence was found in a man aged 18 to 35 who had mild COVID-19 (a few samples of this study predate the infection). Cell type and time point are not known. Here the CDR3 reads CASSPFSDRDGYTF. CDR3 in DNA: TGTGCCAGCTCACCGTTTTCGGACAGGGATGGCTACACCTTC.